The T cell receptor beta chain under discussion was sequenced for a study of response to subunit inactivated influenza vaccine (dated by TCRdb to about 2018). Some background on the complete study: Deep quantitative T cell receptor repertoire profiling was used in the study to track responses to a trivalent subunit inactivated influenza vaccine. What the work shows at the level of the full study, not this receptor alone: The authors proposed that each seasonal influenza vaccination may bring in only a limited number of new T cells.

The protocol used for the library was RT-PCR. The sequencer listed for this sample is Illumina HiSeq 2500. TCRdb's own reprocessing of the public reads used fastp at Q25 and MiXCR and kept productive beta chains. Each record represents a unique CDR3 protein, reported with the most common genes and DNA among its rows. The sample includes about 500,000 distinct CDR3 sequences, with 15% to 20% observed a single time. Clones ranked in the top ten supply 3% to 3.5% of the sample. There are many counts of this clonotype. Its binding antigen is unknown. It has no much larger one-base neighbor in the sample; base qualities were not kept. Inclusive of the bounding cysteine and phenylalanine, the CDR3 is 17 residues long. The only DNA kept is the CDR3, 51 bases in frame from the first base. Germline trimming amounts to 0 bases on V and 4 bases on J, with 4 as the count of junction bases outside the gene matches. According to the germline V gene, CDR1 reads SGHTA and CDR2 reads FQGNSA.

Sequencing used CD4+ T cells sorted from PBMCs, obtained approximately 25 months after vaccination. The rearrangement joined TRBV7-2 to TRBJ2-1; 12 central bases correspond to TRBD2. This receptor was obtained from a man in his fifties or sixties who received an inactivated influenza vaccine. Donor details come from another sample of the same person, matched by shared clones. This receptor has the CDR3 CASSLAHLAGGYNEQFF. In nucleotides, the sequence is TGTGCCAGCAGCTTAGCCCACCTAGCGGGGGGGTACAATGAGCAGTTCTTC.